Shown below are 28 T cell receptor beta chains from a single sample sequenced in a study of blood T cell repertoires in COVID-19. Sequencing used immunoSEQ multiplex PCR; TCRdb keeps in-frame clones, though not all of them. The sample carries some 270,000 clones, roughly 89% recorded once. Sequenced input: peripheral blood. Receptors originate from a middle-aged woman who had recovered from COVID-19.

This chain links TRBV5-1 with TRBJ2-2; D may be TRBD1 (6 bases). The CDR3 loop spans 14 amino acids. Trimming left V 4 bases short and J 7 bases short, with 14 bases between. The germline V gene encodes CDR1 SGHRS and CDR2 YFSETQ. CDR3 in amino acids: CASSLDRLGGELFF. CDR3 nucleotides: TGCGCCAGCAGCCTTGACAGGTTGGGCGGGGAGCTGTTTTTT.

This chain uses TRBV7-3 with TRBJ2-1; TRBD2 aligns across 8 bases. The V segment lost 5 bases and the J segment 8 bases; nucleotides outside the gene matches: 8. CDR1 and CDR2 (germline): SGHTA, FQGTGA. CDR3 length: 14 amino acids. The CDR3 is CASSPGLVTDEQFF. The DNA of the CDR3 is TGTGCCAGCAGCCCGGGACTAGTCACGGATGAGCAGTTCTTC.

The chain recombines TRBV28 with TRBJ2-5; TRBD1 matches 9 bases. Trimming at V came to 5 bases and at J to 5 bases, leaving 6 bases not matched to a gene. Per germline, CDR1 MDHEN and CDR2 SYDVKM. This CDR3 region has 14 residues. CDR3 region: CASSLPTGGETQYF. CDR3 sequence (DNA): TGTGCCAGCAGTCTCCCCACAGGGGGCGAGACCCAGTACTTC. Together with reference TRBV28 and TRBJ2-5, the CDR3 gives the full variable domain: DVKVTQSSRYLVKRTGEKVFLECVQDMDHENMFWYRQDPGLGLRLIYFSYDVKMKEKGDIPEGYSVSREKKERFSLILESASTNQTSMYLCASSLPTGGETQYFGPGTRLLVL.

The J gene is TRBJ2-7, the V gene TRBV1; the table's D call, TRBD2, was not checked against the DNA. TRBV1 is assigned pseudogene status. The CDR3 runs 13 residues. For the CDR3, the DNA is TGCACCAGCAGCCAAAACGCTACCTACGAGCAGTACTTC. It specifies CTSSQNATYEQYF.

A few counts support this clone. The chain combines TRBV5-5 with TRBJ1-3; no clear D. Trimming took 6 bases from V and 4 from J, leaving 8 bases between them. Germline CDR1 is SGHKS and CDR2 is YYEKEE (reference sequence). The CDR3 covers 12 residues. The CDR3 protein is CASNSYGNTIYF. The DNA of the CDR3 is TGTGCCAGCAACAGTTACGGAAACACCATATATTTT.

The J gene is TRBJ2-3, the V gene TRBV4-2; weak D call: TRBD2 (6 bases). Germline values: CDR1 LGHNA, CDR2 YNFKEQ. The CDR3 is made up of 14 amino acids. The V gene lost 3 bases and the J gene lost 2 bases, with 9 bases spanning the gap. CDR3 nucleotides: TGTGCCAGCAGCCAGGCGGGGTTCACAGATACGCAGTATTTT. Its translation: CASSQAGFTDTQYF.

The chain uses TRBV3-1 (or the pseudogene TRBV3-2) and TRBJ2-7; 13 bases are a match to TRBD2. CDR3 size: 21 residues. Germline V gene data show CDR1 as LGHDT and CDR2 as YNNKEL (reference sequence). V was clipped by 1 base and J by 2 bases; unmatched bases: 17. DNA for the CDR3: TGTGCCAGCAGCCAAGCTCTTCGGACTAGCGGGGGCCCGACAATAACCTACGAGCAGTACTTC. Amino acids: CASSQALRTSGGPTITYEQYF.

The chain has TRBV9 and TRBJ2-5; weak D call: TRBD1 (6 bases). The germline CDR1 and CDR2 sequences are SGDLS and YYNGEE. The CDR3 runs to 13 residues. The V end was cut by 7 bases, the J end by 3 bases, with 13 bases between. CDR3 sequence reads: CASAGTPKETQYF. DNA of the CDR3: TGTGCCAGCGCCGGGACACCTAAAGAGACCCAGTACTTC.

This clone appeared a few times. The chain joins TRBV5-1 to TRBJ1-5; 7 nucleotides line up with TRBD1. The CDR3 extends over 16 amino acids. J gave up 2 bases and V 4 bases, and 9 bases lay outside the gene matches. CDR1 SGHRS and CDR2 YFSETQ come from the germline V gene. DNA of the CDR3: TGCGCCAGCAGCCCGACAGGGTCACCGGGCAATCAGCCCCAGCATTTT. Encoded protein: CASSPTGSPGNQPQHF.

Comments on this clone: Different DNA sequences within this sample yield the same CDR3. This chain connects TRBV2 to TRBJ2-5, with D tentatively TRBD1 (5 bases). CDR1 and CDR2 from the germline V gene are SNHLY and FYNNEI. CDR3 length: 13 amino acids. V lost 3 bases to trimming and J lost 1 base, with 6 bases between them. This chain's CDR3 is CASSDDSQETQYF. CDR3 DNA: TGTGCCAGCAGTGACGACAGCCAAGAGACCCAGTACTTC. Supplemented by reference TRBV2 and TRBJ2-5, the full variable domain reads EPEVTQTPSHQVTQMGQEVILRCVPISNHLYFYWYRQILGQKVEFLVSFYNNEISEKSEIFDDQFSVERPDGSNFTLKIRSTKLEDSAMYFCASSDDSQETQYFGPGTRLLVL.

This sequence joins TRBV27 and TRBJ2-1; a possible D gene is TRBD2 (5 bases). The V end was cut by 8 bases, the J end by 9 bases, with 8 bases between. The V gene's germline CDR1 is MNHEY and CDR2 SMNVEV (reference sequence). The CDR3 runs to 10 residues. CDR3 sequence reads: CASGRGEQFF. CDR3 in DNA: TGTGCCAGCGGTCGGGGTGAGCAGTTCTTC.

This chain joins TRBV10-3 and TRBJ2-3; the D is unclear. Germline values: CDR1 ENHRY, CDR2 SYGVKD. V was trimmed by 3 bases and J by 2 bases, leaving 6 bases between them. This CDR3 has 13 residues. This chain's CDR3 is CAISDGHTDTQYF. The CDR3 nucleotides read TGTGCCATCAGTGACGGTCACACAGATACGCAGTATTTT.

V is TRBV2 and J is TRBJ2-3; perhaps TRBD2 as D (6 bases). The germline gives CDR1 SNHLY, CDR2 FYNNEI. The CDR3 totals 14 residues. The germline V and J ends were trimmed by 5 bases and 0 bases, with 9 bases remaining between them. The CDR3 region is CASSPGTSTDTQYF. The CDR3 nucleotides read TGTGCCAGCAGTCCCGGGACTAGCACAGATACGCAGTATTTT.

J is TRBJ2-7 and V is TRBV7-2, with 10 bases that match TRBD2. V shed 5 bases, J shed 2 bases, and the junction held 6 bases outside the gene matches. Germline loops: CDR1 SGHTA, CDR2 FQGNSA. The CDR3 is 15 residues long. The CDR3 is CASSDSGGRTYEQYF. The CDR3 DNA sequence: TGTGCCAGCAGCGATAGCGGGGGGCGAACCTACGAGCAGTACTTC.

The CDR3 is CAWMEKGYGRDAEKLFF. The CDR3 DNA reads as TGTGCCTGGATGGAGAAGGGGTACGGTCGCGACGCTGAAAAACTGTTTTTT. The chain couples TRBV30 to TRBJ1-4, with D tentatively TRBD1 (5 bases). Trimming removed 4 bases from V and 7 bases from J, with 25 bases in between. CDR1 and CDR2 from the germline V gene are GTSNPN and SVGIG (reference sequence). There are 17 residues in the CDR3.

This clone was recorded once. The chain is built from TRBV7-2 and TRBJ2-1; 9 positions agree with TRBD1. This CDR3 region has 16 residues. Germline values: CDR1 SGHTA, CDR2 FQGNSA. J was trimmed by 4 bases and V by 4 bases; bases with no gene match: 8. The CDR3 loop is CASSSLSDRGYNEQFF. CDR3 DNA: TGTGCCAGCAGCTCCCTCTCGGACAGGGGATACAATGAGCAGTTCTTC.

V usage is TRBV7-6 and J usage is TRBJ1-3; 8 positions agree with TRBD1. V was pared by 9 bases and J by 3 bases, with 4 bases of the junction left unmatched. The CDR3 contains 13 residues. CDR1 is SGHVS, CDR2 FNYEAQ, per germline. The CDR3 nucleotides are TGTGCCAGTGGACAGGGATTTGGAAACACCATATATTTT. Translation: CASGQGFGNTIYF.

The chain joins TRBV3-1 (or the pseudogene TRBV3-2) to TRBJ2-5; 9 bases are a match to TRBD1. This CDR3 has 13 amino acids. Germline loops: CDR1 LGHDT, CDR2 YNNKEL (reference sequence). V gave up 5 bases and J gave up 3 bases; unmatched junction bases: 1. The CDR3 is CASSWTGEETQYF. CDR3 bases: TGTGCCAGCAGCTGGACAGGGGAAGAGACCCAGTACTTC.

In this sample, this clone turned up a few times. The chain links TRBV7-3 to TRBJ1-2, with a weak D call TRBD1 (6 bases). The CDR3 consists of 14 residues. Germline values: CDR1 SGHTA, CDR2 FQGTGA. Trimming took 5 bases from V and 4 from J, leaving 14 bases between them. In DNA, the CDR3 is TGTGCCAGCAGCCCAGGGGACGGCCTCTATGGCTACACCTTC. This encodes CASSPGDGLYGYTF.

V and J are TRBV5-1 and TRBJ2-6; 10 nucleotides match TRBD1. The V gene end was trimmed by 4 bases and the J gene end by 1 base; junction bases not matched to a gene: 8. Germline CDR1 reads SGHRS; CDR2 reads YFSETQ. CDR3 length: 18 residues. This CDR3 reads CASSVTGTGVSGANVLTF. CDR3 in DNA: TGCGCCAGCAGCGTAACCGGGACAGGGGTTTCTGGGGCCAACGTCCTGACTTTC.

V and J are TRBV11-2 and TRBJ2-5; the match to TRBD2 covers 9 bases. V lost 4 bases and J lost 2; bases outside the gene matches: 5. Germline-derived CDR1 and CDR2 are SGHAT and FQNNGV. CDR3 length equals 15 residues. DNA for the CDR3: TGTGCCAGCAGCTACTTAGCGGGGGCACAAGAGACCCAGTACTTC. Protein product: CASSYLAGAQETQYF. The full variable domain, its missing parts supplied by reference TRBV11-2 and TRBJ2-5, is EAGVAQSPRYKIIEKRQSVAFWCNPISGHATLYWYQQILGQGPKLLIQFQNNGVVDDSQLPKDRFSAERLKGVDSTLKIQPAKLEDSAVYLCASSYLAGAQETQYFGPGTRLLVL.

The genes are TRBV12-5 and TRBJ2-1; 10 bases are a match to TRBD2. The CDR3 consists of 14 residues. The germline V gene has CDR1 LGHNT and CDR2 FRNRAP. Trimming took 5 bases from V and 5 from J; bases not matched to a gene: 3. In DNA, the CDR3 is TGTGCTAGTGGTAGCGGGGGGGCCGACAATGAGCAGTTCTTC. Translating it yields CASGSGGADNEQFF.

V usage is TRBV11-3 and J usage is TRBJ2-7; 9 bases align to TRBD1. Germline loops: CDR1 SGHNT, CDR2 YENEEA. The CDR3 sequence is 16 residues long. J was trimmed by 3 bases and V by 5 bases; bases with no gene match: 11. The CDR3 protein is CASSSTERTGDYEQYF. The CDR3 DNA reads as TGTGCCAGCAGCAGTACCGAACGGACAGGGGACTACGAGCAGTACTTC. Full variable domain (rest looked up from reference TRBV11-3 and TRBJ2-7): EAGVVQSPRYKIIEKKQPVAFWCNPISGHNTLYWYLQNLGQGPELLIRYENEEAVDDSQLPKDRFSAERLKGVDSTLKIQPAELGDSAVYLCASSSTERTGDYEQYFGPGTRLTVT.

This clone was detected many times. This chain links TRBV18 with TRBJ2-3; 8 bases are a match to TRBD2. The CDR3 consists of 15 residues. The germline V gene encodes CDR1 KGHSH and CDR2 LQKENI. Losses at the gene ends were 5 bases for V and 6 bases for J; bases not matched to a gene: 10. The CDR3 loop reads CASSVSGDLSDTQYF. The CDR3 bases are TGTGCCAGCTCAGTTAGCGGGGATCTATCGGATACGCAGTATTTT.

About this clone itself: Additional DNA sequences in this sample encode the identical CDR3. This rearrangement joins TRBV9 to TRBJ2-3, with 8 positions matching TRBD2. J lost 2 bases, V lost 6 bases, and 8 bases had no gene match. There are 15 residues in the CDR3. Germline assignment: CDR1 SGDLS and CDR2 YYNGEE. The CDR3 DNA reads TGTGCCAGCACATCCAGCGGGGGTTCCACAGATACGCAGTATTTT. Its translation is CASTSSGGSTDTQYF.

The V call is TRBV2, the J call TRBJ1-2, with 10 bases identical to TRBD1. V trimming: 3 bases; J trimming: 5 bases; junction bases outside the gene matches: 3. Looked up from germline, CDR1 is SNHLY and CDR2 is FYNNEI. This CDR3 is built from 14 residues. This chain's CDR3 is CASSEGQGYYGYTF. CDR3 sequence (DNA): TGTGCCAGCAGTGAGGGACAGGGGTATTATGGCTACACCTTC.

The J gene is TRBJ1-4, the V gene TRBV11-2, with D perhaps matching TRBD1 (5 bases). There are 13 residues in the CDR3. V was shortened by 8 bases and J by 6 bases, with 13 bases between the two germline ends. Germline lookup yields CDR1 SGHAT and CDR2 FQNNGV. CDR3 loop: CASSRQPDEKLFF. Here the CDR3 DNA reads TGTGCCAGCTCACGACAGCCAGATGAAAAACTGTTTTTT.

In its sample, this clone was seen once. The CDR3 sequence is CASSSTSGIGYTF. In DNA, the CDR3 is TGTGCCAGCAGTTCCACTTCAGGGATCGGCTACACCTTC. The chain combines TRBV28 with TRBJ1-2; D is possibly TRBD1 (5 bases). Looked up from germline, CDR1 is MDHEN and CDR2 is SYDVKM. The CDR3 is 13 amino acids. Trimming cost V 4 bases and J 8 bases, with 14 bases left between them.